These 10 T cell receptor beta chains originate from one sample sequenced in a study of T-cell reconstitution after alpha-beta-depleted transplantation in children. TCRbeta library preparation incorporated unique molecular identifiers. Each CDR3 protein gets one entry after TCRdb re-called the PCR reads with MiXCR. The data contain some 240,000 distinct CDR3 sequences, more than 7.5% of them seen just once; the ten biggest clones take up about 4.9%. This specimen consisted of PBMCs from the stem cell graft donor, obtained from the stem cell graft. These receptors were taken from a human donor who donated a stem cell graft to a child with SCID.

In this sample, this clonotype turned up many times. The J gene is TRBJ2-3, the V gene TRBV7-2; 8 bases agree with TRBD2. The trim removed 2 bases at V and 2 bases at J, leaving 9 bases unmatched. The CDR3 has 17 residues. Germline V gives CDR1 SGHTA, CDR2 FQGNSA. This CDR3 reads CASSLFSGNQPTDTQYF. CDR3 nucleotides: TGTGCCAGCAGCTTATTTAGCGGGAACCAGCCCACAGATACGCAGTATTTT.

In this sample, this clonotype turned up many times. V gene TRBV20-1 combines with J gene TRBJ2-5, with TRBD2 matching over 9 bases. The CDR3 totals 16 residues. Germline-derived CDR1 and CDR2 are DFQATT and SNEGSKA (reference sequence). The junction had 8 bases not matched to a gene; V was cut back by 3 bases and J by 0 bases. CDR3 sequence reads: CSASAMSGGYQETQYF. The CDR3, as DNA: TGCAGTGCTAGTGCTATGAGCGGGGGGTACCAAGAGACCCAGTACTTC.

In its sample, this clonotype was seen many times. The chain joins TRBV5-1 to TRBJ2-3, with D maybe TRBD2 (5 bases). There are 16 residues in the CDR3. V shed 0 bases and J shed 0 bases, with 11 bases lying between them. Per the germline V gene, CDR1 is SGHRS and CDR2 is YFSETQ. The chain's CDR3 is CASSLDISDSTDTQYF. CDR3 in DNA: TGCGCCAGCAGCTTGGATATTAGCGATAGCACAGATACGCAGTATTTT.

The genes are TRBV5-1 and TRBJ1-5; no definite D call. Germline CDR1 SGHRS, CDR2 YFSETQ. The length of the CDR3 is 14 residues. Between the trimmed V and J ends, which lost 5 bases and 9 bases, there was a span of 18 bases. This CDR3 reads CASSPGLGDWPQHF. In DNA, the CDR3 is TGCGCCAGCAGTCCCGGACTCGGGGATTGGCCCCAGCATTTT.

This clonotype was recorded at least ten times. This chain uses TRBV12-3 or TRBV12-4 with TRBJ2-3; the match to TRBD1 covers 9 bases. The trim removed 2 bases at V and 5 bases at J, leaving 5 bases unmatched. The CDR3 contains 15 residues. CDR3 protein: CASSLTGGKGDTQYF. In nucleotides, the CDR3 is TGTGCCAGCAGTTTAACAGGGGGCAAGGGAGATACGCAGTATTTT.

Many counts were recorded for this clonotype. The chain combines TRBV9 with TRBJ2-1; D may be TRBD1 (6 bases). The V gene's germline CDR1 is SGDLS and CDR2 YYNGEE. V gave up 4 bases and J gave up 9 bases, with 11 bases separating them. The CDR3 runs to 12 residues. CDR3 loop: CASSIQGFEQFF. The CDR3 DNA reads TGTGCCAGCAGCATACAGGGTTTTGAGCAGTTCTTC.

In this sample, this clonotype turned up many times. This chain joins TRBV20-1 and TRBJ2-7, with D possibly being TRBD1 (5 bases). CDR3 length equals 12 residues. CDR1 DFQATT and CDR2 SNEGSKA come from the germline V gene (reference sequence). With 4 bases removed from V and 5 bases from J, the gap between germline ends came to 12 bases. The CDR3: CSATGDSHEQYF. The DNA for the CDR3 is TGCAGTGCTACCGGAGACAGCCACGAGCAGTACTTC.

CDR3 protein: CASSPTGWGDEWPTEAFF. In nucleotides, the CDR3 is TGTGCCAGCAGCCCCACGGGTTGGGGGGATGAATGGCCCACTGAAGCTTTCTTT. The gene calls are TRBV11-2 and TRBJ1-1, with a possible D match to TRBD1 (5 bases). This CDR3 comprises 18 residues. Trimming shortened V by 5 bases and J by 4 bases, and 26 bases separated the two germline ends. Germline V gives CDR1 SGHAT, CDR2 FQNNGV.

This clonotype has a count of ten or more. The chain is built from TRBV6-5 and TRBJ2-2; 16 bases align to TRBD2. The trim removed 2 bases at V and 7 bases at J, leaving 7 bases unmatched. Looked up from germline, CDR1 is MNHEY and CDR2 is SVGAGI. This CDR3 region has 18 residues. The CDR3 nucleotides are TGTGCCAGCAGTTACCCGGGACTAGCGGGGGGGCGTGTCGGGGAGCTGTTTTTT. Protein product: CASSYPGLAGGRVGELFF.

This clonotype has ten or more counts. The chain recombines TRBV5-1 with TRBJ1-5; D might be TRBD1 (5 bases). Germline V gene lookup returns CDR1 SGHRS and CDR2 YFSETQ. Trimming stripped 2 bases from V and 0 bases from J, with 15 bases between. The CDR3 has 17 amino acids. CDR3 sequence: CASSFTAGSFSNQPQHF. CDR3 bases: TGCGCCAGCAGCTTTACTGCAGGGTCTTTTAGCAATCAGCCCCAGCATTTT.